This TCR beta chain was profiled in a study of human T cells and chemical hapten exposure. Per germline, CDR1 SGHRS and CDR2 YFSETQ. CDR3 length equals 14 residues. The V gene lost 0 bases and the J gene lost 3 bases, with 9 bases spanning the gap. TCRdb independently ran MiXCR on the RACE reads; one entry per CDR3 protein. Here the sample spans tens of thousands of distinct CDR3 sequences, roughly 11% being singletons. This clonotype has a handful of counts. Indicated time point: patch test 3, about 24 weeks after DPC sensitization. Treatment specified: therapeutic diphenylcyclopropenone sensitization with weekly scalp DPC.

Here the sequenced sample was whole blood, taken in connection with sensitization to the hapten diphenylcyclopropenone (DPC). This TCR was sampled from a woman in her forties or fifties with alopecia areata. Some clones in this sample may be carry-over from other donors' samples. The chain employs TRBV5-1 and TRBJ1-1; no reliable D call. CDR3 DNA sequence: TGCGCCAGCAGCTTGGGAGAGTCTCACACTGAAGCTTTCTTT. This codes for CASSLGESHTEAFF. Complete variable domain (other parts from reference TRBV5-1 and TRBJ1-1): KAGVTQTPRYLIKTRGQQVTLSCSPISGHRSVSWYQQTPGQGLQFLFEYFSETQRNKGNFPGRFSGRQFSNSRSEMNVSTLELGDSALYLCASSLGESHTEAFFGQGTRLTVV.